The 23 T cell receptor beta chains reported below all come from one sample, sequenced in a study of blood T cells in healthy people across ages. A second about 7 to 12 cycle PCR used barcoded and J-beta primers. TCRdb recomputed calls from the 5' RACE reads with MiXCR, one row per CDR3 protein. Of around 1,900,000 distinct CDR3 sequences in the sample, about two fifths were seen once. Sequenced material: blood. Receptors originate from a human donor in good health.

This sequence joins TRBV12-3 or TRBV12-4 and TRBJ1-3; tentatively, D is TRBD1 (5 bases). The CDR3 length is 15 residues. The V end lost 10 bases, the J end lost 0 bases, and 16 bases lay between the germline ends. CDR3 amino acids: CATRGGESSGNTIYF. The CDR3 DNA reads TGTGCCACCCGGGGAGGGGAAAGCTCTGGAAACACCATATATTTT.

This clonotype showed up just a few times. The J gene is TRBJ1-1, the V gene TRBV5-1, with 9 bases fitting TRBD1. CDR3 length equals 15 residues. Trimming took 3 bases from V and 1 from J; bases not matched to a gene: 4. CDR1 and CDR2 from the germline V gene are SGHRS and YFSETQ. The CDR3 region has the DNA TGCGCCAGCAGCTACAGGGGGCTACCGAACACTGAAGCTTTCTTT. Translated: CASSYRGLPNTEAFF.

In its sample, this clonotype was seen a few times. The genes are TRBV5-1 and TRBJ2-1, with D unclear. The CDR3 length is 12 residues. The germline V and J ends were trimmed by 5 bases and 10 bases, with 13 bases remaining between them. Germline-derived CDR1 and CDR2 are SGHRS and YFSETQ. CDR3 region: CASRGPPEEQFF. The CDR3 DNA sequence: TGCGCCAGCAGGGGTCCCCCGGAGGAGCAGTTCTTC.

This chain links TRBV3-1 with TRBJ1-1; no clear D gene. Germline CDR1 is LGHDT and CDR2 is YNNKEL (reference sequence). V was trimmed by 0 bases and J by 11 bases, leaving 10 bases between them. The CDR3 is 12 amino acids. DNA for the CDR3: TGTGCCAGCAGCCAAGATTTGGACGACGCTTTCTTT. Its protein product is CASSQDLDDAFF. The whole variable domain, remainder taken from reference TRBV3-1 and TRBJ1-1, is DTAVSQTPKYLVTQMGNDKSIKCEQNLGHDTMYWYKQDSKKFLKIMFSYNNKELIINETVPNRFSPKSPDKAHLNLHINSLELGDSAVYFCASSQDLDDAFFGQGTRLTVV.

The gene calls are TRBV24-1 and TRBJ2-7; no clear D gene. The CDR3 runs to 13 residues. The V gene's germline CDR1 is KGHDR and CDR2 SFDVKD. V was shortened by 5 bases and J by 4 bases, with 11 bases between the two germline ends. CDR3 amino acids: CATSGIGTYEQYF. In nucleotides, the CDR3 is TGTGCCACCAGTGGGATAGGCACTTACGAGCAGTACTTC.

The J gene is TRBJ2-5, the V gene TRBV7-6, with 10 bases fitting TRBD2. V dropped 7 bases and J dropped 7; count of bases not matched to a gene: 15. Per the germline V gene, CDR1 is SGHVS and CDR2 is FNYEAQ. The CDR3 totals 16 residues. In DNA form, the CDR3 reads TGTGCCAGCACCCAGCGGGGGGGCCTCCCCCCGGGGACCCAGTACTTC. Protein sequence: CASTQRGGLPPGTQYF.

The chain joins TRBV20-1 to TRBJ2-5, with 7 bases fitting TRBD2. Germline loops: CDR1 DFQATT, CDR2 SNEGSKA (reference sequence). With 7 bases clipped from V and 3 bases from J, the junction kept 17 bases outside the gene matches. This CDR3 region has 16 residues. The chain's CDR3 is CSVASLGGGPKETQYF. The CDR3 coding sequence is TGCAGTGTCGCCTCCTTGGGCGGGGGACCAAAAGAGACCCAGTACTTC.

The rearrangement joins TRBV7-3 to TRBJ2-2; weak D call: TRBD2 (7 bases). The CDR3 is 15 residues long. Germline-derived CDR1 and CDR2 are SGHTA and FQGTGA. The V end lost 5 bases, the J end lost 6 bases, and 16 bases lay between the germline ends. The CDR3 loop is CASSPSTGGPGELFF. As DNA, the CDR3 is TGTGCCAGCAGCCCATCGACCGGGGGGCCCGGGGAGCTGTTTTTT.

The table lists this clonotype with many counts. J is TRBJ1-2 and V is TRBV12-3 or TRBV12-4; 8 bases agree with TRBD1. V trimming: 4 bases; J trimming: 5 bases; junction bases outside the gene matches: 3. The length of the CDR3 is 13 residues. CDR3 residues: CASSSDRGYGYTF. CDR3 DNA sequence: TGTGCCAGCAGTTCCGACAGGGGTTATGGCTACACCTTC.

This clonotype was recorded only once. The chain links TRBV7-2 to TRBJ1-2; D remains unclear. The CDR3 runs to 14 residues. Germline CDR1 SGHTA, CDR2 FQGNSA. V lost 6 bases, J lost 1 base, and 12 bases lay in between. CDR3 protein: CASRPVQVNYGYTF. The CDR3 bases are TGTGCCAGCAGACCAGTCCAGGTTAACTATGGCTACACCTTC.

This clonotype has a handful of counts. The genes are TRBV11-3 and TRBJ2-1; the D gene could be TRBD1 or TRBD2 (6 bases each). Trimming removed 3 bases from V and 1 base from J, with 16 bases in between. Germline lookup yields CDR1 SGHNT and CDR2 YENEEA. There are 17 residues in the CDR3. CDR3 in amino acids: CASSFRGRARSYNEQFF. The CDR3 DNA reads TGTGCCAGCAGCTTTCGGGGGCGCGCCCGATCCTACAATGAGCAGTTCTTC.

This chain links TRBV5-1 with TRBJ1-2; 7 bases agree with TRBD1. This CDR3 contains 13 residues. V lost 4 bases and J lost 8; bases outside the gene matches: 8. Per germline, CDR1 SGHRS and CDR2 YFSETQ. The chain's CDR3 is CASSTDRVHGYTF. The DNA for the CDR3 is TGCGCCAGCAGCACCGACAGGGTACACGGCTACACCTTC.

The chain joins TRBV7-2 to TRBJ2-1, with TRBD2 matching over 8 bases. Germline CDR1 SGHTA, CDR2 FQGNSA. The CDR3 length is 15 residues. The V segment lost 1 base and the J segment 6 bases; nucleotides outside the gene matches: 5. The DNA for the CDR3 is TGTGCCAGCAGCTTAGAGGGACTAGTATTCAATGAGCAGTTCTTC. Translating gives CASSLEGLVFNEQFF.

The chain has TRBV6-5 and TRBJ1-1; the D gene is possibly TRBD1 (6 bases). The CDR3 is 15 residues long. Germline-derived CDR1 and CDR2 are MNHEY and SVGAGI. V lost 6 bases and J lost 1, with 15 bases in between. This CDR3 is CASRPSGTRNTEAFF. For the CDR3, the DNA is TGTGCCAGCAGACCCTCGGGGACAAGGAACACTGAAGCTTTCTTT.

This clonotype was counted only a few times. This sequence joins TRBV2 and TRBJ2-5; D might be TRBD1 (5 bases). V was trimmed by 8 bases and J by 1 base, leaving 14 bases between them. Germline assignment: CDR1 SNHLY and CDR2 FYNNEI. The CDR3 sequence is 14 residues long. Here the CDR3 reads CASGRDSVQETQYF. The CDR3 region has the DNA TGTGCCAGCGGTCGTGACAGTGTCCAAGAGACCCAGTACTTC.

The DNA for the CDR3 is TGCAGTGCTAGAGATCGGGCGGGGGAGACCCAGTACTTC. Translating gives CSARDRAGETQYF. The chain links TRBV20-1 to TRBJ2-5; a weak D match, TRBD2 (6 bases). CDR3 length equals 13 residues. Germline V CDR1 and CDR2: DFQATT, SNEGSKA (reference sequence). Between the trimmed V and J ends, which lost 0 bases and 5 bases, there was a span of 10 bases.

Regarding this clonotype: This clone may be a read error of a much larger clone one base away. The rearrangement links TRBV3-1 to TRBJ2-6; D is unclear. The V gene's germline CDR1 is LGHDT and CDR2 YNNKEL (reference sequence). The germline V and J ends were trimmed by 4 bases and 1 base, with 5 bases remaining between them. There are 14 residues in the CDR3. DNA for the CDR3: TGTGCCAGCAGCCGGGAATCTGGGGCCAACGTCCTGACTTTC. Translated: CASSRESGANVLTF.

This clonotype was recorded a few times. This chain links TRBV7-9 with TRBJ1-4, with D perhaps matching TRBD1 (6 bases). Germline assignment: CDR1 SEHNR and CDR2 FQNEAQ (reference sequence). The CDR3 has 14 amino acids. Trimming shortened V by 4 bases and J by 7 bases, and 13 bases separated the two germline ends. CDR3 in amino acids: CASSSVRGREKLFF. The DNA of the CDR3 is TGTGCCAGCAGCTCTGTCAGGGGACGTGAAAAACTGTTTTTT.

The V and J genes are TRBV7-2 and TRBJ1-6; D is possibly TRBD1 (6 bases). Germline V gives CDR1 SGHTA, CDR2 FQGNSA. With 0 bases removed from V and 7 bases from J, the gap between germline ends came to 10 bases. The CDR3 sequence is 15 residues long. The chain's CDR3 is CASSLAGGANSPLHF. The CDR3 coding sequence is TGTGCCAGCAGCTTAGCGGGGGGCGCGAATTCACCCCTCCACTTT.

This clonotype was seen only a few times. The chain employs TRBV4-2 and TRBJ2-1; 8 bases are shared with TRBD1. V dropped 1 base and J dropped 1; count of bases not matched to a gene: 3. CDR3 size: 16 residues. The germline CDR1 and CDR2 sequences are LGHNA and YNFKEQ. The CDR3 DNA is TGTGCCAGCAGCCAAGTTCAGGGGGCGTCCTACAATGAGCAGTTCTTC. Translation gives CASSQVQGASYNEQFF.

Only a few counts were recorded for this clonotype. This rearrangement joins TRBV9 to TRBJ2-4; no reliable D call. V lost 0 bases, J lost 9 bases, and 7 bases lay in between. The germline gives CDR1 SGDLS, CDR2 YYNGEE. The CDR3 length is 12 residues. CDR3 sequence reads: CASSVAGGIQYF. The CDR3 coding sequence is TGTGCCAGCAGCGTAGCCGGCGGCATTCAGTACTTC. Complete variable domain (other parts from reference TRBV9 and TRBJ2-4): DSGVTQTPKHLITATGQRVTLRCSPRSGDLSVYWYQQSLDQGLQFLIQYYNGEERAKGNILERFSAQQFPDLHSELNLSSLELGDSALYFCASSVAGGIQYFGAGTRLSVL.

V gene TRBV30 combines with J gene TRBJ2-1; 12 bases match TRBD2. The trim removed 2 bases at V and 8 bases at J, leaving 7 bases unmatched. Germline V gives CDR1 GTSNPN, CDR2 SVGIG (reference sequence). This CDR3 contains 15 residues. This CDR3 reads CAWSPKGTSGYEQFF. Written as DNA, the CDR3 is TGTGCCTGGAGTCCAAAGGGGACTAGCGGGTATGAGCAGTTCTTC.

This clonotype was seen just once. A much larger clone differs from this one at a single base, so this may be a read error. The chain joins TRBV6-1 to TRBJ2-5, with D possibly being TRBD1 or TRBD2 (5 bases each). Germline loops: CDR1 MNHNS, CDR2 SASEGT. The CDR3 has 15 amino acids. V lost 5 bases and J lost 0, with 13 bases in between. The CDR3 region has the DNA TGTGCCAGCAGTTCAGGAGAGGGGTACCAAGAGACCCAGTACTTC. Encoded protein: CASSSGEGYQETQYF.